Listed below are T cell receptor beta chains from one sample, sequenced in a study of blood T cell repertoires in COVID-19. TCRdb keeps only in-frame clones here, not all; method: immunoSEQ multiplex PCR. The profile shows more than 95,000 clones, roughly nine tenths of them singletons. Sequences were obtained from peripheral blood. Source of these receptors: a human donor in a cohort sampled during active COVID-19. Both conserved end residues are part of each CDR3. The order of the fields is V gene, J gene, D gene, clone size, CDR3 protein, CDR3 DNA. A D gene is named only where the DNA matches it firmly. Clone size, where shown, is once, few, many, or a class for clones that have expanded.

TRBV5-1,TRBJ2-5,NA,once,CASSDALAPTLEQYF,TGCGCCAGCAGCGACGCGCTAGCGCCGACGTTGGAGCAGTACTTC
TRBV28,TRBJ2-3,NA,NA,CASNPQAFTDTQYF,TGTGCCAGCAACCCCCAGGCGTTCACAGATACGCAGTATTTT
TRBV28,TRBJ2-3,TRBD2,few,CASSLGGRAGDTQYF,TGTGCCAGCAGTTTAGGCGGGAGGGCCGGGGATACGCAGTATTTT
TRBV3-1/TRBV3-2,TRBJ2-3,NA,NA,CASSAMSTDTQYF,TGTGCCAGCAGCGCGATGTCCACAGATACGCAGTATTTT
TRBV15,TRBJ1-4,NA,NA,CATCARQTNEKLFF,TGTGCCACCTGCGCGAGACAGACTAATGAAAAACTGTTTTTT
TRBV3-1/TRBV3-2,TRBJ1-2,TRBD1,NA,CASSPRQGAWGYTF,TGTGCCAGCAGCCCGAGACAGGGGGCTTGGGGCTACACCTTC
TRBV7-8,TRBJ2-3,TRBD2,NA,CASSRGLAGGLLLDTQYF,TGTGCCAGCAGCAGGGGGCTGGCGGGAGGGTTACTGTTGGATACGCAGTATTTT
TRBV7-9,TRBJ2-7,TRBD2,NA,CASSDPGTSGYEQYF,TGTGCCAGCAGCGATCCCGGGACTAGCGGGTACGAGCAGTACTTC
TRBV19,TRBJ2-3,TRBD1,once,CASSPQGAEDTQYF,TGTGCCAGTAGTCCCCAGGGGGCGGAGGATACGCAGTATTTT
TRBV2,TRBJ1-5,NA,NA,CASSGGGSRNQPQHF,TGTGCCAGCAGTGGCGGAGGCTCGCGCAATCAGCCCCAGCATTTT
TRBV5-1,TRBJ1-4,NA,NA,CASSFGPRENEKLFF,TGCGCCAGCAGCTTCGGGCCTCGGGAGAATGAAAAACTGTTTTTT
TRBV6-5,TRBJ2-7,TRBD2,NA,CASSYGREGSEQYF,TGTGCCAGCAGTTACGGTCGGGAGGGCTCAGAGCAGTACTTC
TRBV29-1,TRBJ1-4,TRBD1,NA,CSVGDRDEKLFF,TGCAGCGTTGGGGACAGGGATGAAAAACTGTTTTTT
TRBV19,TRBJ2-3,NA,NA,CASSKRVQSTDTQYF,TGTGCCAGTAGCAAGCGGGTCCAGAGCACAGATACGCAGTATTTT
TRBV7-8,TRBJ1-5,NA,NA,CASSLTRDIPNYSNQPQHF,TGTGCCAGCAGCTTAACCCGGGACATACCAAATTATAGCAATCAGCCCCAGCATTTT
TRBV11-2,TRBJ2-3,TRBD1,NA,CASSIRTGDSGTDTQYF,TGTGCCAGCAGCATACGGACAGGGGATTCGGGCACAGATACGCAGTATTTT
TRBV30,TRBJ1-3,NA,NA,CAWVSGNTIYF,TGTGCCTGGGTCAGTGGAAACACCATATATTTT
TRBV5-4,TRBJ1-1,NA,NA,CASSRGQLEAFF,TGTGCCAGCAGCAGGGGACAACTGGAAGCTTTCTTT
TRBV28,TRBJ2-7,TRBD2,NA,CASNLAGASYEQYF,TGTGCCAGCAACTTAGCGGGGGCTTCCTACGAGCAGTACTTC
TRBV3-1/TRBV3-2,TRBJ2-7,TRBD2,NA,CASSQLAGGPGEQYF,TGTGCCAGCAGCCAATTGGCGGGAGGGCCTGGAGAGCAGTACTTC
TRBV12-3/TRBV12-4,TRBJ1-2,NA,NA,CASSYGGREGLAF,TGTGCCAGCAGTTATGGGGGCCGGGAAGGGCTGGCCTTC
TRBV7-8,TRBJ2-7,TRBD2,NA,CASSLALAGDLVQYF,TGTGCCAGCAGCTTAGCACTAGCGGGGGACCTCGTGCAGTACTTC
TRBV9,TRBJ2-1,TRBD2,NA,CASSVRASGNNEQFF,TGTGCCAGCAGCGTGAGGGCTAGCGGGAACAATGAGCAGTTCTTC
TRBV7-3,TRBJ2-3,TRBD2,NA,CASSPGLAGDFTQYF,TGTGCCAGCAGTCCGGGACTAGCGGGAGATTTTACGCAGTATTTT
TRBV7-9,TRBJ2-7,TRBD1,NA,CASSLGQGGAEQYF,TGTGCCAGCAGCTTGGGACAGGGGGGTGCCGAGCAGTACTTC
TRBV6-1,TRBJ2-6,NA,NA,CASSESKRYGANVLTF,TGTGCCAGCAGTGAAAGCAAGAGGTACGGGGCCAACGTCCTGACTTTC
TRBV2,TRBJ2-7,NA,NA,CASSPPLDRTYEQYF,TGTGCCAGCAGTCCCCCCTTGGACAGAACCTACGAGCAGTACTTC
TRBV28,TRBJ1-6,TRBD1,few,CASSLDPAGGFNSPLHF,TGTGCCAGCAGCCTAGACCCCGCAGGGGGCTTTAATTCACCCCTCCACTTT
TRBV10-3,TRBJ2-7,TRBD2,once,CAISEGTSGDEQYF,TGTGCCATCAGTGAAGGGACTAGCGGGGACGAGCAGTACTTC
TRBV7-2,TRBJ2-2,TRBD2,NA,CASSLAASGSTGELFF,TGTGCCAGCAGCTTAGCGGCTAGCGGTAGCACCGGGGAGCTGTTTTTT
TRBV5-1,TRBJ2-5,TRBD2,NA,CASSLPAGEQETQYF,TGCGCCAGCAGCCTCCCTGCGGGGGAACAAGAGACCCAGTACTTC
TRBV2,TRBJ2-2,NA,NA,CASNRGPGELFF,TGTGCCAGCAATCGGGGTCCCGGGGAGCTGTTTTTT
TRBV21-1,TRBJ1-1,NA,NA,CASSQPRTDEAFF,TGTGCCAGCAGCCAACCTCGGACAGATGAAGCTTTCTTT
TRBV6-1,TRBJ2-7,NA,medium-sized,CASSEAVGGAYEQYF,TGTGCCAGCAGTGAAGCTGTAGGGGGGGCCTACGAGCAGTACTTC
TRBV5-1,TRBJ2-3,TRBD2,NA,CASSSGAGGTLGAQYF,TGCGCCAGCTCTTCCGGGGCGGGGGGGACCCTTGGCGCGCAGTATTTT
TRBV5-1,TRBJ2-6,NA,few,CASSSSLGANVLTF,TGCGCCAGCAGCTCCTCCCTTGGGGCCAACGTCCTGACTTTC
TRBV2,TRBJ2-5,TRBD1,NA,CASSQSPGQQETQYF,TGTGCCAGCAGCCAATCCCCGGGACAGCAAGAGACCCAGTACTTC
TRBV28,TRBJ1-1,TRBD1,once,CASSQTGRTEAFF,TGTGCCAGCAGTCAGACAGGGCGGACTGAAGCTTTCTTT
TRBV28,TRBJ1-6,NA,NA,CASSLTQDNSPLHF,TGTGCCAGCAGTTTAACGCAGGATAATTCACCCCTCCACTTT
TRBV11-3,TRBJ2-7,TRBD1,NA,CASSRETGQISYEQYF,TGTGCCAGCAGCCGAGAAACGGGACAGATCTCCTACGAGCAGTACTTC
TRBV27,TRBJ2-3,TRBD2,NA,CASSPLAGGLGTQYF,TGTGCCAGCAGCCCACTAGCGGGGGGGCTTGGGACGCAGTATTTT
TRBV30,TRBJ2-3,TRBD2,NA,CAWSQRSGGSSYTQYF,TGTGCCTGGAGCCAACGGAGCGGGGGGAGCTCATATACGCAGTATTTT
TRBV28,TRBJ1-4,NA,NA,CASSTPPGGLFF,TGTGCCAGCAGTACCCCACCGGGGGGACTGTTTTTT
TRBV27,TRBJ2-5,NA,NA,CASSPTTEGETQYF,TGTGCCAGCAGTCCGACCACCGAGGGAGAGACCCAGTACTTC
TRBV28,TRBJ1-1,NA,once,CASSPSTKNTEAFF,TGTGCCAGCAGTCCATCGACAAAGAACACTGAAGCTTTCTTT
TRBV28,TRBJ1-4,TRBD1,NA,CASIGGQGGEKLFF,TGTGCCAGCATTGGGGGACAGGGTGGTGAAAAACTGTTTTTT
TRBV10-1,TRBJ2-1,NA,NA,CASSARQISEQFF,TGCGCCAGCAGTGCAAGACAGATTAGTGAGCAGTTCTTC
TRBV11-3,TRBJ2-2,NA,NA,CASTPLFPGELFF,TGTGCCAGCACGCCACTATTCCCCGGGGAGCTGTTTTTT
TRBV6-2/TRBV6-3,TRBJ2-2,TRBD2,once,CASSHNAGRALGELFF,TGTGCCAGCAGTCATAATGCAGGGAGGGCCTTAGGGGAGCTGTTTTTT